A selection of T cell receptor beta chains follows, all from one sample in a study of cytotoxic CD8 clonotypes in ibrutinib-treated CLL. Libraries were prepared by immunoSEQ multiplex PCR; TCRdb keeps only in-frame clonotypes and omits some of them. This sample yields approximately 160,000 clones, of which approximately 90% are seen a single time; roughly 3% belongs to the top ten. The specimen comprised PBMCs, sampled at disease progression, from a patient treated with ibrutinib. These receptors all stem from a human donor with chronic lymphocytic leukemia. Both conserved end residues are part of each CDR3. Fields, in order: D gene, V gene, J gene, clone size, CDR3 protein, CDR3 DNA. D genes are given only for firm matches. Only part of the rows carry a size: once, few, many, or a class if the clone is expanded.

>.|TRBV15|TRBJ1-2|.
CATSSFSLQGWHGYTF
TGTGCCACCAGCAGTTTCTCTCTACAGGGTTGGCATGGCTACACCTTC
>.|TRBV19|TRBJ1-5|.
CASSPGTEYDQPQHF
TGTGCCAGTAGTCCGGGAACGGAATACGATCAGCCCCAGCATTTT
>.|TRBV25-1|TRBJ1-4|.
CASSEPDSPLEKLFF
TGTGCCAGCAGTGAACCGGACAGCCCGCTCGAAAAACTGTTTTTT
>TRBD2|TRBV9|TRBJ2-1|.
CASSPTVIAGPYNEQFF
TGTGCCAGCAGCCCCACCGTGATAGCGGGACCCTACAATGAGCAGTTCTTC
>TRBD1|TRBV6-4|TRBJ1-5|.
CASTRTGGAVNGQPQHF
TGTGCCAGCACGAGGACAGGGGGCGCGGTTAATGGTCAGCCCCAGCATTTT
>.|TRBV30|TRBJ2-2|.
CAWSVGQGFTGELFF
TGTGCCTGGAGTGTAGGGCAGGGGTTCACCGGGGAGCTGTTTTTT
>TRBD2|TRBV5-1|TRBJ2-3|.
CASSLGLAGAGTDTQYF
TGCGCCAGCAGTCTAGGACTAGCGGGAGCTGGCACAGATACGCAGTATTTT
>.|TRBV7-2|TRBJ2-3|.
CASSFEGTDTQYF
TGTGCCAGCAGCTTTGAGGGGACAGATACGCAGTATTTT
>.|TRBV29-1|TRBJ2-7|.
CSVGGSLNEQYF
TGCAGCGTTGGGGGTAGTCTTAACGAGCAGTACTTC
>.|TRBV19|TRBJ2-7|.
CASSVSGSSSEQYF
TGTGCCAGTAGCGTCTCGGGATCCTCGTCGGAGCAGTACTTC
>.|TRBV14|TRBJ2-1|.
CASSQSSRGFGAYNEQFF
TGTGCCAGCAGCCAATCGAGTAGGGGTTTCGGAGCTTACAATGAGCAGTTCTTC
>TRBD2|TRBV7-9|TRBJ2-2|once
CASSPRGSGRMGTGELFF
TGTGCCAGCAGCCCGCGGGGTAGCGGGAGGATGGGTACCGGGGAGCTGTTTTTT
>.|TRBV5-1|TRBJ2-3|few
CASAPGTDTQYF
TGCGCCAGCGCCCCCGGAACAGATACGCAGTATTTT
>.|TRBV6-1|TRBJ1-2|.
CASSEPSGRRYGYTF
TGTGCCAGCAGTGAACCCTCGGGCAGAAGGTATGGCTACACCTTC
>.|TRBV29-1|TRBJ2-7|few
CSVEDVGGTDYEQYF
TGCAGCGTTGAAGACGTAGGCGGGACAGACTACGAGCAGTACTTC
>.|TRBV7-3|TRBJ1-2|.
CASSFLQGHGYTF
TGTGCCAGCAGCTTCTTACAGGGCCATGGCTACACCTTC
>TRBD2|TRBV6-4|TRBJ2-3|.
CASRSTTWTSGSIDTQYF
TGTGCCAGCAGATCGACCACCTGGACTAGCGGGAGTATAGATACGCAGTATTTT
>.|TRBV7-2|TRBJ2-7|.
CASSLVGPTEQYF
TGTGCCAGCAGCTTAGTAGGTCCCACCGAGCAGTACTTC
>TRBD2|TRBV9|TRBJ2-1|.
CASSGGTSGTFGGEQFF
TGTGCCAGCAGCGGGGGGACTAGCGGGACCTTCGGAGGTGAGCAGTTCTTC
>.|TRBV21-1|TRBJ1-1|.
CASSASGENTEAFF
TGTGCCAGCAGCGCGTCCGGCGAGAACACTGAAGCTTTCTTT
>.|TRBV27|TRBJ1-5|.
CASAPPGYSNQPQHF
TGTGCCAGCGCGCCCCCGGGGTATAGCAATCAGCCCCAGCATTTT
>.|TRBV28|TRBJ2-7|.
CASSLDIGGGNEQYF
TGTGCCAGCAGTTTAGATATCGGCGGAGGCAACGAGCAGTACTTC
>.|TRBV15|TRBJ2-3|.
CATSRGGTDTQYF
TGTGCCACCAGCAGAGGCGGCACAGATACGCAGTATTTT
>TRBD1|TRBV5-1|TRBJ2-1|.
CASSSGQSYNEQFF
TGCGCCAGCAGCTCGGGACAGAGTTACAATGAGCAGTTCTTC
>.|TRBV21-1|TRBJ2-7|.
CASSKAGVTYEQYF
TGTGCCAGCAGCAAAGCGGGAGTTACGTACGAGCAGTACTTC
>.|TRBV7-9|TRBJ2-1|.
CASSLNSRDNEQFF
TGTGCCAGCAGCTTAAATTCCCGGGACAATGAGCAGTTCTTC
>TRBD1|TRBV5-6|TRBJ1-3|.
CASSLNRPGGFFSGNTIYF
TGTGCCAGCAGCTTAAATCGTCCAGGGGGCTTTTTCTCTGGAAACACCATATATTTT
>.|TRBV11-2|TRBJ1-1|.
CASSHGPLGYTEAFF
TGTGCCAGCAGCCACGGACCCCTCGGGTACACTGAAGCTTTCTTT
>.|TRBV6-1|TRBJ1-4|.
CASSPGSVGEKLFF
TGTGCCAGCAGTCCTGGTTCTGTGGGAGAAAAACTGTTTTTT
>.|TRBV27|TRBJ2-7|.
CASSFMSSYEQYF
TGTGCCAGCAGTTTTATGAGCTCCTACGAGCAGTACTTC
>TRBD1|TRBV25-1|TRBJ1-2|few
CASQDRASGYTF
TGTGCCAGCCAGGACAGGGCGAGTGGCTACACCTTC
>.|TRBV29-1|TRBJ2-6|.
CSVEGNSGANVLTF
TGCAGCGTTGAAGGGAACTCTGGGGCCAACGTCCTGACTTTC
>TRBD2|TRBV5-1|TRBJ2-1|.
CASSETSGRKGNEQFF
TGCGCCAGCAGCGAGACTAGCGGGCGCAAAGGGAATGAGCAGTTCTTC
>.|TRBV14|TRBJ1-2|.
CASSQNRVNYGYTF
TGTGCCAGCAGCCAAAACAGGGTAAACTATGGCTACACCTTC
>TRBD2|TRBV7-2|TRBJ2-3|once
CASRALAGGDTQYF
TGTGCCAGCAGGGCTCTGGCGGGAGGTGATACGCAGTATTTT
>.|TRBV30|TRBJ1-2|.
CAWSRTNYGYTF
TGTGCCTGGAGTCGGACGAACTATGGCTACACCTTC
>.|TRBV5-4|TRBJ2-7|.
CASSLEGGEQYF
TGTGCCAGCAGCTTGGAGGGGGGCGAGCAGTACTTC
>.|TRBV6-6|TRBJ2-5|.
CASSYSRAGEETQYF
TGTGCCAGCAGTTACTCGAGGGCCGGGGAAGAGACCCAGTACTTC
>.|TRBV10-3|TRBJ2-3|.
CAIRPGGARADTQYF
TGTGCCATCAGGCCGGGCGGGGCGAGGGCAGATACGCAGTATTTT